Following are 19 T cell receptor beta chains from one sample sequenced in a study. Via MiXCR, TCRdb re-called the RT-PCR reads, giving one row per CDR3 protein. The profile shows almost 700,000 distinct CDR3 sequences, 13% to 15% of them singletons. The sequenced sample consisted of memory CD4+ T cells from blood. These TCRs come from a female donor in good health, serving as a healthy control.

This clonotype was seen a handful of times. The chain couples TRBV6-5 to TRBJ2-3; no clear D gene. Looked up from germline, CDR1 is MNHEY and CDR2 is SVGAGI. The CDR3 runs to 16 residues. V shed 2 bases and J shed 2 bases, with 14 bases lying between them. The CDR3 here is CASSYPWRRITDTQYF. The CDR3 DNA sequence: TGTGCCAGCAGTTACCCCTGGCGGAGAATCACAGATACGCAGTATTTT.

This clonotype was seen only a few times. The CDR3 bases are TGCGCCAGCAGCTTGGGGCCAGCGAATGGCAATGAGCAGTTCTTC. This gives the protein CASSLGPANGNEQFF. V gene TRBV5-1 combines with J gene TRBJ2-1; no firm D call. Germline CDR1 and CDR2: SGHRS and YFSETQ. This CDR3 is 15 amino acids long. V was clipped by 0 bases and J by 6 bases, with 13 bases between them.

The chain combines TRBV28 with TRBJ2-1; D tentatively fits TRBD1 or TRBD2 (5 bases each). This CDR3 comprises 15 residues. CDR1 is MDHEN, CDR2 SYDVKM, per germline. Trimming shortened V by 3 bases and J by 13 bases, and 22 bases separated the two germline ends. The CDR3: CASSFGSPGPPGQFF. The CDR3 region has the DNA TGTGCCAGCAGTTTTGGGTCCCCGGGACCCCCGGGCCAGTTCTTC.

The V and J genes are TRBV5-1 and TRBJ2-7, with TRBD1 identical over 8 bases. The CDR3 runs 14 residues. CDR1 is SGHRS, CDR2 YFSETQ, per germline. V lost 4 bases and J lost 2; bases outside the gene matches: 5. CDR3 amino acids: CASSHGQGPYEQYF. The CDR3 DNA follows: TGCGCCAGCAGCCACGGACAGGGCCCCTACGAGCAGTACTTC.

V usage is TRBV30 and J usage is TRBJ1-6, with D unclear. The CDR3 is 14 residues long. V was clipped by 4 bases and J by 7 bases, with 14 bases between them. Germline CDR1 is GTSNPN and CDR2 is SVGIG (reference sequence). This CDR3 reads CAWKIGSGNSPLHF. In nucleotides, the CDR3 is TGTGCCTGGAAGATCGGGTCAGGAAATTCACCCCTCCACTTT.

Many counts were recorded for this clonotype. As DNA, the CDR3 is TGTGCCAGCAGAGACACCTGGAACACCGGGGAGCTGTTTTTT. Translating gives CASRDTWNTGELFF. The V gene is TRBV6-2 or TRBV6-3, the J gene TRBJ2-2; D gene uncertain. The germline CDR1 and CDR2 sequences are MNHEY and SVGEGT. V dropped 6 bases and J dropped 1 base, with 9 bases sitting between them. The CDR3 sequence is 14 residues long.

A few counts support this clonotype. The genes are TRBV15 and TRBJ2-1; TRBD2 matches 13 bases. The V and J ends lost 5 bases and 7 bases, in that order; junction bases with no gene match: 14. CDR3 length: 18 residues. In germline, CDR1 is LNHNV, CDR2 YYDKDF (reference sequence). CDR3 in DNA: TGTGCCACCAGCCCGGGACAGGGGATGACTAGCGGGAGGAATGAGCAGTTCTTC. Encoded protein: CATSPGQGMTSGRNEQFF.

This chain links TRBV20-1 with TRBJ2-7; maybe TRBD1 (6 bases). CDR1 and CDR2 from the germline V gene are DFQATT and SNEGSKA (reference sequence). CDR3 length: 15 amino acids. Trimming removed 3 bases from V and 2 bases from J, with 17 bases in between. The CDR3 protein is CSARPFRGLTYEQYF. In DNA, the CDR3 is TGCAGTGCTAGGCCCTTCAGGGGATTAACCTACGAGCAGTACTTC.

The chain joins TRBV6-5 to TRBJ1-6; maybe TRBD1 (5 bases). Trimming removed 2 bases at V and 8 bases at J, with 13 bases between. CDR3 length: 15 amino acids. Germline V gene lookup returns CDR1 MNHEY and CDR2 SVGAGI. The CDR3 DNA sequence: TGTGCCAGCAGTTACGGGTATGGGGACGATTCACCCCTCCACTTT. Its translation is CASSYGYGDDSPLHF.

The J gene is TRBJ2-2, the V gene TRBV6-1; possible D gene TRBD1, 6 bases. The V gene's germline CDR1 is MNHNS and CDR2 SASEGT. V lost 6 bases and J lost 5, with 22 bases in between. This CDR3 has 17 amino acids. CDR3 in amino acids: CASRNSPVGARTGELFF. For the CDR3, the DNA is TGTGCCAGCAGAAATTCCCCGGTGGGGGCCCGAACCGGGGAGCTGTTTTTT.

The chain links TRBV24-1 to TRBJ2-7; tentative D call: TRBD2 (6 bases). Germline lookup yields CDR1 KGHDR and CDR2 SFDVKD. Trimming removed 4 bases at V and 4 bases at J, with 16 bases between. There are 15 residues in the CDR3. CDR3 sequence (DNA): TGTGCCACCAGTGAGGCGGGACGGCCGCCTTACGAGCAGTACTTC. Its protein product is CATSEAGRPPYEQYF.

The genes are TRBV12-5 and TRBJ2-1; tentative D call: TRBD1 (5 bases). Germline V gene lookup returns CDR1 LGHNT and CDR2 FRNRAP. The CDR3 runs to 14 residues. Trimming took 7 bases from V and 7 from J, leaving 17 bases between them. In DNA form, the CDR3 reads TGTGCTAGTGTTCATCTCCTCAGGGTGAATGAGCAGTTCTTC. It translates to CASVHLLRVNEQFF.

The rearrangement joins TRBV7-3 to TRBJ1-2; 10 bases map to TRBD1. Per the germline V gene, CDR1 is SGHTA and CDR2 is FQGTGA. This CDR3 is built from 14 residues. V dropped 5 bases and J dropped 7; count of bases not matched to a gene: 7. In nucleotides, the CDR3 is TGTGCCAGCAGCAATCGACAGGGGGCCTTTGGCTACACCTTC. The encoded protein is CASSNRQGAFGYTF.

The chain recombines TRBV9 with TRBJ2-7, with 8 bases that match TRBD1. The CDR3 length is 17 residues. V lost 4 bases and J lost 0; bases outside the gene matches: 12. Looked up from germline, CDR1 is SGDLS and CDR2 is YYNGEE. The CDR3 DNA reads TGTGCCAGCAGCCCCGGGACAGGCGAAATGAGCTCCTACGAGCAGTACTTC. Amino acids: CASSPGTGEMSSYEQYF.

V usage is TRBV18 and J usage is TRBJ2-4, with D possibly TRBD1 on 6 matching bases. V dropped 3 bases and J dropped 0 bases, with 18 bases sitting between them. There are 18 residues in the CDR3. Germline CDR1 is KGHSH and CDR2 is LQKENI. CDR3 loop: CASSPSPGQNLAKNIQYF. The CDR3 DNA sequence: TGTGCCAGCTCACCCTCACCCGGACAGAATCTAGCCAAAAACATTCAGTACTTC.

In this sample, this clonotype turned up a few times. The chain recombines TRBV6-6 with TRBJ1-2; 12 bases align to TRBD1. Unmatched junction bases numbered 14, after V lost 6 bases and J lost 9 bases. The germline V gene has CDR1 MNHNY and CDR2 SVGAGI (reference sequence). The CDR3 extends over 16 amino acids. In nucleotides, the CDR3 is TGTGCCAGCAGCGAGAGGGACAGGGGGCGCTTATGGAGCTACACCTTC. Its translation: CASSERDRGRLWSYTF.

V gene TRBV6-2 or TRBV6-3 combines with J gene TRBJ2-7; D is perhaps TRBD1 (6 bases). V lost 0 bases, J lost 7 bases, and 13 bases lay in between. CDR3 length equals 14 residues. The germline gives CDR1 MNHEY, CDR2 SVGEGT. The CDR3 bases are TGTGCCAGCAGTTACTCAACAGGGATGAGGGAGCAGTACTTC. It is translated as CASSYSTGMREQYF.

This clonotype was seen repeatedly, ten times or more. This rearrangement joins TRBV7-3 to TRBJ2-3, with D perhaps matching TRBD2 (5 bases). V lost 1 base, J lost 1 base, and 9 bases lay in between. This CDR3 is 15 amino acids long. CDR1 is SGHTA, CDR2 FQGTGA, per germline. CDR3 bases: TGTGCCAGCAGCTTAAACGCGGGCCGCACAGATACGCAGTATTTT. It specifies CASSLNAGRTDTQYF.

This clonotype has a count of ten or more. The chain employs TRBV20-1 and TRBJ2-7, with a possible D match to TRBD1 (5 bases). CDR3 length equals 14 residues. The ends were cut back, 0 bases at V and 3 bases at J, with 12 bases in the middle. The germline CDR1 and CDR2 sequences are DFQATT and SNEGSKA (reference sequence). The DNA of the CDR3 is TGCAGTGCTAGAGATAGGGGTTGGGGCTACGAGCAGTACTTC. It specifies CSARDRGWGYEQYF.